This T cell receptor (beta chain) was observed in a study of blood T cell repertoires in COVID-19. This CDR3 comprises 15 residues. The germline CDR1 and CDR2 sequences are SGDLS and YYNGEE. Trimming shortened V by 0 bases and J by 7 bases, and 11 bases separated the two germline ends. Measured with immunoSEQ multiplex PCR; TCRdb has only the in-frame clones, and not every one. The profile shows 200,000 to 250,000 clones, over 75% of them singletons. The source material was PBMCs or T cells enriched from blood (not recorded which). The rearrangement uses TRBV9 and TRBJ1-6; D is unclear. This TCR was recovered from a woman under 30 in a cohort exposed to, infected with or recovered from COVID-19 (not recorded which). DNA for the CDR3: TGTGCCAGCAGCGTAGCAGCAGGTAGAAATTCACCCCTCCACTTT. Translation: CASSVAAGRNSPLHF.